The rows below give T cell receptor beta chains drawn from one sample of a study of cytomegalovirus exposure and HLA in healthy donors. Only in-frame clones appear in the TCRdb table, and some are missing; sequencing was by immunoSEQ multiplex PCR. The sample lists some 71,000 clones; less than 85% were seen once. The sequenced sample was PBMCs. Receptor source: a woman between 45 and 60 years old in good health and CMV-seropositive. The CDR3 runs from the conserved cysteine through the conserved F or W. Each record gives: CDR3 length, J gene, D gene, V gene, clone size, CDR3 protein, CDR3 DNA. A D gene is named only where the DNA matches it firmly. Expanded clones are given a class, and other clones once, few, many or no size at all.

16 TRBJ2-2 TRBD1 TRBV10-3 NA CAISESGTVNTGELFF TGTGCCATCAGTGAATCCGGGACAGTTAACACCGGGGAGCTGTTTTTT
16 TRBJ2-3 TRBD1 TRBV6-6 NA CASSSRPQGAQDTQYF TGTGCCAGCAGTTCTCGACCACAGGGGGCTCAAGATACGCAGTATTTT
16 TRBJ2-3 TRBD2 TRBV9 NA CASSVGSLAGGDTQYF TGTGCCAGCAGCGTAGGAAGTCTAGCGGGGGGAGATACGCAGTATTTT
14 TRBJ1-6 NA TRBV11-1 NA CASSTQGQNSPLHF TGTGCCAGCAGTACCCAGGGGCAGAATTCACCCCTCCACTTT
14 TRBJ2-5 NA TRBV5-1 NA CASSLGQGQETQYF TGCGCCAGCAGCTTGGGCCAGGGCCAAGAGACCCAGTACTTC
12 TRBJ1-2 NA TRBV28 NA CASNTWGPGYTF TGTGCCAGCAACACCTGGGGGCCTGGCTACACCTTC
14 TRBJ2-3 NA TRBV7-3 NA CASSQTGYTDTQYF TGTGCCAGCAGCCAGACGGGGTACACAGATACGCAGTATTTT
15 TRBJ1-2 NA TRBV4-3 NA CASSQVLARGYGYTF TGCGCCAGCAGCCAAGTGCTCGCCCGGGGGTATGGCTACACCTTC
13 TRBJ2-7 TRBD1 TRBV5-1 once CASSGGQDYEQYF TGCGCCAGCAGCGGGGGACAGGATTACGAGCAGTACTTC
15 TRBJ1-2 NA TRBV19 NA CASSRAPTERYGYTF TGTGCCAGTAGTAGAGCCCCGACAGAAAGATATGGCTACACCTTC
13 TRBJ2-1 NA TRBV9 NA CASSELQGNEQFF TGTGCCAGCAGCGAACTGCAGGGCAATGAGCAGTTCTTC
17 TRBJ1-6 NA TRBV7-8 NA CASSSNPLAGNNSPLHF TGTGCCAGCAGCTCCAACCCACTGGCAGGGAATAATTCACCCCTCCACTTT
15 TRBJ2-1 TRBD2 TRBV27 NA CASSLIAGTNNEQFF TGTGCCAGCAGTTTAATAGCGGGAACTAACAATGAGCAGTTCTTC
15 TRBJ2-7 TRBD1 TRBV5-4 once CASSWAQGAGYEQYF TGTGCCAGCAGCTGGGCCCAGGGGGCGGGTTACGAGCAGTACTTC
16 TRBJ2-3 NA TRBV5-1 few CASSLAGPSIGDTQYF TGCGCCAGCAGCTTGGCAGGGCCATCGATTGGAGATACGCAGTATTTT
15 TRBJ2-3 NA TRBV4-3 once CAIPSLAASTDTQYF TGCGCCATCCCCAGTTTAGCGGCTAGCACAGATACGCAGTATTTT
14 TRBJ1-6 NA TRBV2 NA CASSGTPYNSPLHF TGTGCCAGCAGTGGGACACCCTATAATTCACCCCTCCACTTT
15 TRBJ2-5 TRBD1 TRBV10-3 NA CAISEPRGPQEAQYF TGTGCCATCAGTGAGCCCAGGGGGCCACAAGAGGCCCAGTACTTC
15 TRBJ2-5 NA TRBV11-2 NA CASSFSDQGGETQYF TGTGCCAGCAGCTTCAGTGACCAGGGAGGAGAGACCCAGTACTTC
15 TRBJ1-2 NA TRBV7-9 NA CASSQAYGANYGYTF TGTGCCAGCAGCCAGGCCTACGGGGCTAACTATGGCTACACCTTC
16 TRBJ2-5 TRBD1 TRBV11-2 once CASSLEIRQGRETQYF TGTGCCAGCAGCTTGGAGATCAGACAGGGTCGAGAGACCCAGTACTTC
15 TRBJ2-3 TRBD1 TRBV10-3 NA CAINPDRGLTDTQYF TGTGCCATCAACCCTGACAGGGGGCTAACAGATACGCAGTATTTT
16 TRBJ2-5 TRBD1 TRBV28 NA CASVATTPTGGETQYF TGTGCCAGTGTAGCCACAACCCCCACAGGGGGAGAGACCCAGTACTTC
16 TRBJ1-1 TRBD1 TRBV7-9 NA CASSTDRGGFYTEAFF TGTGCCAGCAGCACCGACAGGGGAGGTTTTTACACTGAAGCTTTCTTT
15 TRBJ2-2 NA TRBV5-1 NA CASSLSGRDTGELFF TGCGCCAGCAGCTTAAGTGGGCGGGACACCGGGGAGCTGTTTTTT
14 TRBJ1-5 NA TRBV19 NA CASKGLYSNQPQHF TGTGCCAGTAAGGGACTGTATAGCAATCAGCCCCAGCATTTT
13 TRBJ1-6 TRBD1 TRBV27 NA CASSWDRNSPLHF TGTGCCAGCAGTTGGGACAGAAATTCACCCCTCCACTTT
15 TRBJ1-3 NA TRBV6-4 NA CASSPDSASGNTIYF TGTGCCAGCAGCCCAGACAGTGCCTCTGGAAACACCATATATTTT
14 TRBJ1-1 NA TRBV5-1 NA CASSLVDRNTEAFF TGCGCCAGCAGCTTAGTGGACAGGAACACTGAAGCTTTCTTT
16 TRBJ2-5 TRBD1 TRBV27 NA CASSLRQGAYQETQYF TGTGCCAGCAGTTTAAGGCAGGGGGCGTATCAAGAGACCCAGTACTTC
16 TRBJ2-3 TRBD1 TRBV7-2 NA CASSLAVGQGTDTQYF TGTGCCAGCAGCTTAGCGGTGGGACAGGGCACAGATACGCAGTATTTT
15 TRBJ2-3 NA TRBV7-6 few CASSLEQGNTNTQYF TGTGCCAGCAGCTTGGAACAGGGTAACACAAATACGCAGTATTTT
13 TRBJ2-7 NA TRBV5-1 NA CASSFGTNYEQYF TGCGCCAGCAGCTTCGGGACAAACTACGAGCAGTACTTC
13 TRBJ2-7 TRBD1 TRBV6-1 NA CASIGTAPYEQYF TGTGCCAGCATTGGGACAGCCCCCTACGAGCAGTACTTC
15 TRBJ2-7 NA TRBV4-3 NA CASSQGHGTAYEQYF TGCGCCAGCAGCCAAGGGCACGGGACTGCCTACGAGCAGTACTTC
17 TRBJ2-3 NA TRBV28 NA CASSLVSERQFRGTQYF TGTGCCAGCAGTTTAGTCTCGGAGAGGCAATTTAGGGGTACGCAGTATTTT
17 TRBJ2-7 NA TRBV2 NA CASIDLFALKTAYEQYF TGTGCCAGCATCGACCTGTTCGCCCTGAAGACAGCCTACGAGCAGTACTTC
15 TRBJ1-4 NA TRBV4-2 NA CASSLQESTNEKLFF TGTGCCAGCAGCCTACAGGAGTCGACTAATGAAAAACTGTTTTTT
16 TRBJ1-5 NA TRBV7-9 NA CASSLGGGGSNQPQHF TGTGCCAGCAGCTTAGGGGGGGGAGGTAGCAATCAGCCCCAGCATTTT
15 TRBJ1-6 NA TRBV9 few CASSSSGQFNSPLHF TGTGCCAGCAGTAGTAGTGGGCAGTTTAATTCACCCCTCCACTTT
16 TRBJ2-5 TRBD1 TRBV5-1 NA CASSPNSGQSQETQYF TGCGCCAGCAGCCCCAATTCGGGACAGAGCCAGGAGACCCAGTACTTC
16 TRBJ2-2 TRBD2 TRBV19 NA CASHGLAGVGTGELFF TGTGCCAGTCACGGACTAGCGGGAGTCGGTACCGGGGAGCTGTTTTTT
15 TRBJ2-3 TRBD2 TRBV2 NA CASRLGLADTDTQYF TGTGCCAGCAGACTCGGACTAGCGGACACAGATACGCAGTATTTT
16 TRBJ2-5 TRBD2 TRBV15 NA CATTSWGLAGQETQYF TGTGCCACCACCTCCTGGGGACTAGCGGGGCAAGAGACCCAGTACTTC
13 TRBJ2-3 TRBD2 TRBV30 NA CAWVTSGTDTQYF TGTGCCTGGGTAACTAGCGGCACAGATACGCAGTATTTT